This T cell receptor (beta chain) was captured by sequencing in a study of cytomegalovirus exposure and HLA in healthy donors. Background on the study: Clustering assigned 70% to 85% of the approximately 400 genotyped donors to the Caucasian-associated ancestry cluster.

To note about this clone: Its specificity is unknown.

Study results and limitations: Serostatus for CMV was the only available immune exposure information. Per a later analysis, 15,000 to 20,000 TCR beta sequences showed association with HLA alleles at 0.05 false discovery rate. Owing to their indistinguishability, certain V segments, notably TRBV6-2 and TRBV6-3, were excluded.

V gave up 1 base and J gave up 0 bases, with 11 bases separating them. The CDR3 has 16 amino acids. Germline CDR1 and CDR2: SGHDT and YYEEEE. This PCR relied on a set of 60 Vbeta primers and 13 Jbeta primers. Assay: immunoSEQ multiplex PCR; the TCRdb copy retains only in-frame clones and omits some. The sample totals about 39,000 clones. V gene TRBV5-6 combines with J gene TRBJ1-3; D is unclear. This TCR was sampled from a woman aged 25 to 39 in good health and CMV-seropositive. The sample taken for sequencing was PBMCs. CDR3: CASSLLTEDSGNTIYF. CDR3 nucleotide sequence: TGTGCCAGCAGCTTGCTCACGGAGGACTCTGGAAACACCATATATTTT.